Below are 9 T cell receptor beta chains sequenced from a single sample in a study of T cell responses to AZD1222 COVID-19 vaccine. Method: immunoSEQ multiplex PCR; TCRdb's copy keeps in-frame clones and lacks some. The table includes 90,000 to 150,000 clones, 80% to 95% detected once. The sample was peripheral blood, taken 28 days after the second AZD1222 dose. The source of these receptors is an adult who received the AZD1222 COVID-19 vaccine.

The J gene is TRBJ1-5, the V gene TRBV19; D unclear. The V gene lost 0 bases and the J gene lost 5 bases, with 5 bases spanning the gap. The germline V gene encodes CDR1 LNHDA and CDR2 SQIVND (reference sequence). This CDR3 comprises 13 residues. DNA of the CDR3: TGTGCCAGTAGTATAGAGAGGGATCAGCCCCAGCATTTT. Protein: CASSIERDQPQHF.

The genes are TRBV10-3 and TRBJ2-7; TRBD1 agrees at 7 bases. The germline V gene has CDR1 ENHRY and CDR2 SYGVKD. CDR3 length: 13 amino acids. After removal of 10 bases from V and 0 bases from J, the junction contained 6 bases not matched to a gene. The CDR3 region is CASGQESSYEQYF. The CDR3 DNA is TGTGCCAGTGGACAGGAAAGCTCCTACGAGCAGTACTTC.

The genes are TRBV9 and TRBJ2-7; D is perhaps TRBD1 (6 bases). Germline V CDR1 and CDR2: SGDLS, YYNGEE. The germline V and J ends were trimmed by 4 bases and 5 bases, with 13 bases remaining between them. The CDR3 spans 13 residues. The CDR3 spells CASSPGQRDEQYF. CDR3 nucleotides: TGTGCCAGCAGCCCGGGACAAAGGGACGAGCAGTACTTC.

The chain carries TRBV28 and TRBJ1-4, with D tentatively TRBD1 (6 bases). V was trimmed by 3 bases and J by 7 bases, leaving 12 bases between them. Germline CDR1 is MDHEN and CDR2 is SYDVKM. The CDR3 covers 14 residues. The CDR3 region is CASSLGGASEKLFF. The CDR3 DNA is TGTGCCAGCAGTTTGGGGGGGGCGAGTGAAAAACTGTTTTTT.

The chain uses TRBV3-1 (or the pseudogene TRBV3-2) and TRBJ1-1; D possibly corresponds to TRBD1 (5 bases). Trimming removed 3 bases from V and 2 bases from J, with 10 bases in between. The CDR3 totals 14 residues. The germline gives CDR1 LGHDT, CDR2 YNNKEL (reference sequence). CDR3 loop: CASSQRGVNTEAFF. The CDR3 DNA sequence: TGTGCCAGCAGCCAGAGGGGTGTCAACACTGAAGCTTTCTTT.

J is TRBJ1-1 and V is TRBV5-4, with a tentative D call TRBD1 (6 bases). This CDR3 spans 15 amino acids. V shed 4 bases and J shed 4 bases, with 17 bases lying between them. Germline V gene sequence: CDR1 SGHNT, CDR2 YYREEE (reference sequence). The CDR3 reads CASSPGARGGTEAFF. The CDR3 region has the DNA TGTGCCAGCAGCCCGGGGGCGCGCGGCGGCACTGAAGCTTTCTTT.

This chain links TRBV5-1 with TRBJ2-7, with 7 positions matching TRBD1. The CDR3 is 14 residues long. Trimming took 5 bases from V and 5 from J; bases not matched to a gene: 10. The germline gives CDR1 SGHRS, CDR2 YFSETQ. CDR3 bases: TGCGCCAGCAGTCTGAGGCCAGGGGGAGACGAGCAGTACTTC. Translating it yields CASSLRPGGDEQYF.

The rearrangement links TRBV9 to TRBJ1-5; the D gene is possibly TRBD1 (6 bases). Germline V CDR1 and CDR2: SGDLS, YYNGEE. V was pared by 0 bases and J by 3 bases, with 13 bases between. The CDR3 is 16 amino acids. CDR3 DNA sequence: TGTGCCAGCAGCGTAGGCGAGTGGGACAACAATCAGCCCCAGCATTTT. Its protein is CASSVGEWDNNQPQHF.

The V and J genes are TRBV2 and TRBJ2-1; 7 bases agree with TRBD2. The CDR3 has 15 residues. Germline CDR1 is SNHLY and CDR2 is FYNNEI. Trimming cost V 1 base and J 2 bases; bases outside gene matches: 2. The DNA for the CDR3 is TGTGCCAGCAGTGAAGAGCGGGGTGCCTACAATGAGCAGTTCTTC. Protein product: CASSEERGAYNEQFF.